This entry lists 2 T cell receptor beta chains sequenced from one sample in a study of T-cell reconstitution after alpha-beta-depleted transplantation in children (dated by TCRdb to about 2016). This specimen's treatment or condition label, interpreted: allogeneic hematopoietic cell transplantation with graft depleted of TCRalphabeta T cells and CD19 B cells. Library creation used PCR. Sequenced on an Illumina HiSeq 2500. Molecular barcoding was employed in the preparation of TCR libraries, with unique molecular identifiers being used to normalize TCRbeta repertoire quantification. TCRdb reworked the public reads: Q25 trimming with fastp, MiXCR clone assembly, productive beta chains retained. One record per CDR3 amino acid sequence lists the most common genes and DNA. Counted in this sample were approximately 650,000 distinct CDR3 sequences; 10% to 15% of them appeared once. The biggest ten clones account for around 0.76% of the sample.

Sequences were derived from PBMCs, sampled before TCRalphabeta/CD19-depleted stem cell transplant. The source is a girl aged 2 to 10 with congenital amegakaryocytic thrombocytopenia, due to receive a stem cell transplant.

This clonotype was counted a few times. The chain couples TRBV5-1 to TRBJ1-1; 7 bases match TRBD1. The V gene's germline CDR1 is SGHRS and CDR2 YFSETQ. This CDR3 spans 15 amino acids. V shed 5 bases and J 1 base; nucleotides not matched to a gene: 8. Here the CDR3 reads CASRPQGDPNTEAFF. The DNA of the CDR3 is TGCGCCAGCAGGCCCCAGGGGGACCCGAACACTGAAGCTTTCTTT.

V and J are TRBV20-1 and TRBJ2-7; 7 nucleotides agree with TRBD1. The CDR3 loop spans 13 amino acids. The germline V gene encodes CDR1 DFQATT and CDR2 SNEGSKA (reference sequence). V was pared by 4 bases and J by 3 bases, with 6 bases of the junction left unmatched. CDR3 nucleotides: TGCAGTGCTACGCGGACAGGTGTCTACGAGCAGTACTTC. The encoded protein is CSATRTGVYEQYF.